One and the same sample provided the 3 T cell receptor beta chains below, sequenced in a study of CD8 T cells in ankylosing spondylitis. TCRdb re-derived calls from the 5' RACE reads in MiXCR, one entry per CDR3 protein. The table has some 290,000 distinct CDR3 sequences, around 20% seen once. Sequencing was carried out using blood, either unsorted or a sorted T cell fraction (not recorded which). The source of these receptors is a male donor with ankylosing spondylitis or in good health (not recorded which).

The chain links TRBV7-3 to TRBJ2-3; TRBD2 matches at 13 bases. The CDR3 is 16 residues long. The J segment lost 4 bases and the V segment lost 5 bases, leaving 6 bases of the junction unmatched. Germline V gene data show CDR1 as SGHTA and CDR2 as FQGTGA. The CDR3 DNA sequence: TGTGCCAGCAGCCTTACTAGCGGGGGGGGCGCAGATACGCAGTATTTT. Encoded protein: CASSLTSGGGADTQYF.

This clonotype was detected a few times. The rearrangement uses TRBV28 and TRBJ1-3; the match to TRBD1 covers 7 bases. The CDR3 extends over 15 amino acids. From germline, CDR1 is MDHEN and CDR2 SYDVKM. The V and J ends lost 3 bases and 0 bases, in that order; junction bases with no gene match: 2. CDR3 nucleotides: TGTGCCAGCAGTTTCCAGGGGGGCTCTGGAAACACCATATATTTT. This encodes CASSFQGGSGNTIYF.

This clonotype was observed a handful of times. This chain uses TRBV5-1 with TRBJ2-1; D unresolved. The CDR3 contains 11 residues. From germline, CDR1 is SGHRS and CDR2 YFSETQ. V lost 1 base, J lost 10 bases, and 6 bases lay in between. The CDR3 region has the DNA TGCGCCAGCAGCTTGTCCAGGGAGCAGTTCTTC. Amino acids: CASSLSREQFF.